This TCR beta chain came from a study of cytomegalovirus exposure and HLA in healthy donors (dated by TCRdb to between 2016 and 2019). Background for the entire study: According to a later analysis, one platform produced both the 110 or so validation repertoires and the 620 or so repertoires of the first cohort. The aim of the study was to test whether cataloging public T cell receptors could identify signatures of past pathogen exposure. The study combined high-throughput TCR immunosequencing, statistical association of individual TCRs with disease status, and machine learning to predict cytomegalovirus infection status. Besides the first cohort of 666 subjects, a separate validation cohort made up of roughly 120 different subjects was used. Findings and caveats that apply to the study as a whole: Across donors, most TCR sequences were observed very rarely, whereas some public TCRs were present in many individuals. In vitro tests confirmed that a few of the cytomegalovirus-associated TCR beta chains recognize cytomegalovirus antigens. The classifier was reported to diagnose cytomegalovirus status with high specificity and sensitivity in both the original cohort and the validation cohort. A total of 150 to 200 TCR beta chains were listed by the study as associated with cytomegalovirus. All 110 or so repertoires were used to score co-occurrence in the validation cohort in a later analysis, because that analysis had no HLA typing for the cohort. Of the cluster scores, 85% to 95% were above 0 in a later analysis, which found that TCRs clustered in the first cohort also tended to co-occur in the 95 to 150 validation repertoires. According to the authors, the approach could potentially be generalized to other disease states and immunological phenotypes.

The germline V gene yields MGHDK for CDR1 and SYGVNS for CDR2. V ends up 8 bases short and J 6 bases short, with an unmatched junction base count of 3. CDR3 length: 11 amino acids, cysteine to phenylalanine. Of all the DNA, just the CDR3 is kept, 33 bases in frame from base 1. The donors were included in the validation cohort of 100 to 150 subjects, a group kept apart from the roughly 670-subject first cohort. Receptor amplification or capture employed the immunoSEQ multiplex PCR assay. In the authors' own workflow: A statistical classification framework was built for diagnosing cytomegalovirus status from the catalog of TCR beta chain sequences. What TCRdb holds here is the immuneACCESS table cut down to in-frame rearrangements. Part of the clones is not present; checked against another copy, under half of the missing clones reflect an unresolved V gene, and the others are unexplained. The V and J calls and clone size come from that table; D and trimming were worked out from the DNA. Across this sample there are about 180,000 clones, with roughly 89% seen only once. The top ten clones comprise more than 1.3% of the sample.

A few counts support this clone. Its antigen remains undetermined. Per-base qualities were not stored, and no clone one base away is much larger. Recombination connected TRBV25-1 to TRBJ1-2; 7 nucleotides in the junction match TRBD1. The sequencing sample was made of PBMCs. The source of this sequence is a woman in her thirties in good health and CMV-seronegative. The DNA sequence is TGTGCCAGCCGACAGGGTCATGGCTACACCTTC. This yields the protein CASRQGHGYTF.